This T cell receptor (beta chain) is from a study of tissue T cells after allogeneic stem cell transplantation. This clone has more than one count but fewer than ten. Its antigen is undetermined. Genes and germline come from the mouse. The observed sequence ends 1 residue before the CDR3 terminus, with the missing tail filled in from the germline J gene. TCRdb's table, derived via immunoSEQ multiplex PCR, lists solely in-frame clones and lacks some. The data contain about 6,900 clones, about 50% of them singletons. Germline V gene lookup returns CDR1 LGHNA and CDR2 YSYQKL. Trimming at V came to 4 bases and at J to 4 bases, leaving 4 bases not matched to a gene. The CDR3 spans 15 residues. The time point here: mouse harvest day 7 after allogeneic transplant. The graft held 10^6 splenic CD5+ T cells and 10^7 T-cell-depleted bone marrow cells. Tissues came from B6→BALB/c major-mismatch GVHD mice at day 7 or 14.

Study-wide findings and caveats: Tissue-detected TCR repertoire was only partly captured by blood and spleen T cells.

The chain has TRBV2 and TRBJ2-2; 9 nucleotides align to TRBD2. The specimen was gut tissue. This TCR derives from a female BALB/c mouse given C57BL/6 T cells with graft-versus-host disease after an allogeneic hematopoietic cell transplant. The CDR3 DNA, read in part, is TGTGCCAGCAGCCTGGGGGGGCAGGGCACCGGGCAGCTCTAC. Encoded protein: CASSLGGQGTGQLY. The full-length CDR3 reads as CASSLGGQGTGQLYF.